Listed below are T cell receptor beta chains from one sample, sequenced in a study of blood T cell repertoires in COVID-19. This table comes from immunoSEQ multiplex PCR, and its TCRdb copy is limited to in-frame clones, with some not included. The sample comprises about 260,000 clones, approximately 88% of which are singletons, and about a tenth rests with the top ten. Sequences were obtained from peripheral blood. These receptors were collected from a woman aged 70-85 years with COVID-19, enrolled during active disease. Each CDR3 is given without its conserved first and last residue.

j_call v_call cdr3_length cdr3_aa
TRBJ1-1 TRBV7-9 10 ASSLVSGGAF
TRBJ1-6 TRBV7-3 13 ASSTQGAANSPLH
TRBJ2-1 TRBV5-6 13 ASSLSAGGPHEQF
TRBJ1-2 TRBV6-5 13 ASSYSVTGGGGYT
TRBJ1-2 TRBV6-5 11 ASSTTGVYGYT
TRBJ2-6 TRBV9 17 ASSAGPGQSFSGANVLT
TRBJ1-2 TRBV19 14 ASSIDRPDAFYGYT
TRBJ2-2 TRBV25-1 13 ASSLGQGSTGELF
TRBJ1-5 TRBV28 15 ASSLAQGGIFHQPQH
TRBJ2-7 TRBV27 12 ASSGRAVLWEQY
TRBJ1-1 TRBV6-5 12 ASSFTARDTEAF
TRBJ1-5 TRBV6-1 14 ASSEAGGSSAGAQH
TRBJ1-5 TRBV19 13 ASSPGTRGHQPQH
TRBJ1-1 TRBV29-1 14 SVAVGAGGRATEAF
TRBJ1-5 TRBV30 11 AWRADRGQPQH
TRBJ1-1 TRBV11-3 12 ASSLDSRWAEAF